The present T cell receptor (beta chain) was sequenced within a study of breast tumors, draining lymph nodes, adjacent tissues. V lost 3 bases, J lost 8 bases, and 13 bases lay in between. Germline CDR1 and CDR2: SEHNR and FQNEAQ (reference sequence). This CDR3 comprises 14 residues. Regarding the study as a whole: Tumor TCR diversity was below lymph nodes but above nontumor tissue. Tumor and nontumor repertoires were significantly more similar in luminal-like than in basal-like breast cancer.

MiXCR, applied by TCRdb to the multiplex PCR reads, yields one record per CDR3 protein. This sample yields about 180,000 distinct CDR3 sequences, of which approximately 30% are seen a single time; roughly 4.3% belongs to the top ten. Breast cancer patients provided tissue from their axillary draining lymph nodes. In this sample, this clonotype turned up many times. Its antigen is currently unknown. Sequenced: axillary lymph node tissue. The sequence derives from a female donor with breast cancer. Some clones in this sample may be carry-over from other donors' samples. V usage is TRBV7-9 and J usage is TRBJ1-4; D is perhaps TRBD1 (5 bases). The CDR3 DNA follows: TGTGCCAGCAGCTTTTTTCAGGGAATGGAAAAACTGTTTTTT. This encodes CASSFFQGMEKLFF.